A selection of T cell receptor beta chains follows, all from one sample in a study of blood T cell repertoires in COVID-19. The table came from immunoSEQ multiplex PCR; TCRdb's copy has only in-frame clones and leaves some out. In the table there are 150,000 or so clones, 60% to 80% of which are singletons. Sequencing was performed on peripheral blood. These receptors were taken from an older woman with acute or convalescent COVID-19. Each CDR3 is given with its conserved first and last residue. The order of the fields is V gene, clone size, J gene, D gene, CDR3 DNA, CDR3 protein. D genes are given only for firm matches. Some rows have no size entry. The others give once, few or many, or a class for an expanded clone.

>TRBV5-1|-|TRBJ1-4|TRBD1
TGCGCCAGCAGCTTCGGACAGGGTTGGGAAAAACTGTTTTTT
CASSFGQGWEKLFF
>TRBV29-1|-|TRBJ1-2|TRBD1
TGCAGCGTTGAGGAGGGGACAGTATACACCTTC
CSVEEGTVYTF
>TRBV13|once|TRBJ2-5|TRBD1
TGTGCCAGCAGCCCAGACAGGGGGCGCGTTGAGACCCAGTACTTC
CASSPDRGRVETQYF
>TRBV11-2|once|TRBJ1-1|-
TGTGCCAGCAGCTTAGGGCAGGGTATAAGGAACACTGAAGCTTTCTTT
CASSLGQGIRNTEAFF
>TRBV9|few|TRBJ2-2|-
TGTGCCAGCGGAGCCGGGGGAGTAAGCACCGGGGAGCTGTTTTTT
CASGAGGVSTGELFF
>TRBV10-3|few|TRBJ1-2|-
TGTGCCATCAAGTGGGGAGAGTGGGGTGGCTACACCTTC
CAIKWGEWGGYTF
>TRBV5-4|-|TRBJ1-2|TRBD1
TGTGCCAGCAGCGAACAGGGGCCAGGCGGCTACACCTTC
CASSEQGPGGYTF
>TRBV28|-|TRBJ1-2|TRBD1
TGTGCCAGCCGGCCTGGACAGGAGGATCGCTACACCTTC
CASRPGQEDRYTF
>TRBV9|-|TRBJ2-1|-
TGTGCCAGCAGCGGGGACTTCAATGAGCAGTTCTTC
CASSGDFNEQFF
>TRBV7-2|few|TRBJ1-3|TRBD1
TGTGCCAGCAGCCGGCCACAGGGGGCAAAGGGAAACACCATATATTTT
CASSRPQGAKGNTIYF
>TRBV4-3|few|TRBJ2-2|-
TGCGCCAGCAGCCAATCACTAAGCTCCGCGAACACCGGGGAGCTGTTTTTT
CASSQSLSSANTGELFF
>TRBV6-1|-|TRBJ2-7|-
TGTGCCAGCAGTGATCACAGGGCCCCCCCAACCTACGAGCAGTACTTC
CASSDHRAPPTYEQYF
>TRBV7-9|-|TRBJ1-1|-
TGTGCCAGCAGCTTAGGATCTGGGAGTATGAACACTGAAGCTTTCTTT
CASSLGSGSMNTEAFF
>TRBV27|-|TRBJ1-6|-
TGTGCCAGCAGTTTCCAACAGGGATCGAATTCACCCCTCCACTTT
CASSFQQGSNSPLHF
>TRBV27|-|TRBJ2-3|-
TGTGCCAGCAGTTTATGGCCTAGACGGGCAGATACGCAGTATTTT
CASSLWPRRADTQYF
>TRBV5-4|-|TRBJ1-2|TRBD1
TGTGCCAGCAGCCCAGACAGGGTCGATGGCTACACCTTC
CASSPDRVDGYTF
>TRBV2|-|TRBJ2-1|TRBD1
TGTGCCAGCAGCCCGGGACAGGTCGACTCCTACAATGAGCAGTTCTTC
CASSPGQVDSYNEQFF
>TRBV6-5|once|TRBJ2-3|TRBD1
TGTGCCAGCAAGCCGGGACAGGGAACAGATACGCAGTATTTT
CASKPGQGTDTQYF
>TRBV5-1|medium-sized|TRBJ2-7|TRBD1
TGCGCCAGCAGCTTGGCACAGGGGAAAAGGGCTACCCGCTCCTACGAGCAGTACTTC
CASSLAQGKRATRSYEQYF
>TRBV5-1|once|TRBJ1-1|-
TGCGCCAGCAGCACCGGGACGGCAGCGGGAGCTTTCTTT
CASSTGTAAGAFF
>TRBV4-2|-|TRBJ1-3|-
TGTGCCAGCAGCCAGGAAGGACAGCGATCAGACACCATATATTTT
CASSQEGQRSDTIYF
>TRBV11-2|-|TRBJ2-6|-
TGTGCCAGCAGCCCCCAGGTCGGGGCCAACGTCCTGACTTTC
CASSPQVGANVLTF
>TRBV9|-|TRBJ2-3|-
TGTGCCAGTGGAGGGGGGGATAGCACAGATACGCAGTATTTT
CASGGGDSTDTQYF
>TRBV5-1|-|TRBJ2-7|-
TGCGCCAGCAGCTTGTCCAGGGCTTCCTCCTACGAGCAGTACTTC
CASSLSRASSYEQYF
>TRBV15|-|TRBJ1-2|TRBD1
TGTGCCACCAGCAGAGACCGCGACAGGGGGCGCTTGGACTATGGCTACACCTTC
CATSRDRDRGRLDYGYTF
>TRBV6-2/TRBV6-3|-|TRBJ2-3|-
TGTGCCAGCAGTTGGTCTAGAACTGGAGATACGCAGTATTTT
CASSWSRTGDTQYF